The 16 T cell receptor beta chains reported below all come from one sample, sequenced in a study of HIV-infected children after antiretroviral therapy interruption. Regarding treatment: PENTA 11 planned treatment interruption arm or continuous ART arm. Unique molecular identifiers were included in an RNA-based 3' RACE TCR library. TCRdb itself ran the 3' RACE reads through MiXCR, one entry per CDR3 protein. Here the sample spans more than 85,000 distinct CDR3 sequences, about 6.9% being singletons. Sequencing used CD45RA+ CD4+ T cells from PBMCs, pooled from several time points, obtained from a donor given antiretroviral therapy, either interrupted or continuous. Subset denoted: naive CD4+ CD45RA+ CD45RO- T cells. The source of these receptors is a pool of human donors with HIV.

The chain recombines TRBV23-1 with TRBJ2-4; no firm D call. TRBV23-1 is recorded as an ORF, its role being uncertain. CDR3 length: 14 amino acids. V gave up 8 bases and J gave up 0 bases, with 11 bases separating them. The CDR3 region is CASRTRSAKNIQYF. In DNA, the CDR3 is TGCGCCAGCCGCACTCGGTCAGCCAAAAACATTCAGTACTTC.

In this sample, this clonotype turned up many times. The chain links TRBV6-2 or TRBV6-3 to TRBJ1-1; the D is unclear. Trimming removed 8 bases at V and 14 bases at J, with 24 bases between. Germline CDR1 MNHEY, CDR2 SVGEGT. The CDR3 is 13 residues long. The CDR3 reads CASSLGGNTEVFF. The CDR3 nucleotides read TGTGCCAGCTCTCTCGGAGGGAACACAGAAGTCTTCTTT.

This clonotype was seen repeatedly, ten times or more. V is TRBV5-1 and J is TRBJ2-7; D perhaps matches TRBD1 (6 bases). This CDR3 comprises 15 residues. Trimming removed 2 bases at V and 1 base at J, with 13 bases between. Germline V gene lookup returns CDR1 SGHRS and CDR2 YFSETQ. As DNA, the CDR3 is TGCGCCAGCAGCTTCCTCCGGGACACATCCTACGAGCAGTACTTC. It codes for CASSFLRDTSYEQYF.

In this sample, this clonotype turned up a few times. The rearrangement links TRBV20-1 to TRBJ1-5, with a tentative D call TRBD1 (5 bases). In germline, CDR1 is DFQATT, CDR2 SNEGSKA (reference sequence). V was clipped by 6 bases and J by 3 bases, with 12 bases between them. This CDR3 comprises 13 residues. The CDR3 DNA follows: TGCAGTGCGCACACAGGAGACAATCAGCCCCAGCATTTT. It is translated as CSAHTGDNQPQHF.

This clonotype turned up a few times. V gene TRBV27 combines with J gene TRBJ2-3, with a possible D match to TRBD1 (7 bases). Germline V gene lookup returns CDR1 MNHEY and CDR2 SMNVEV (reference sequence). The CDR3 totals 16 residues. V lost 0 bases, J lost 4 bases, and 14 bases lay in between. CDR3 protein: CASSLSSRGVADTQYF. CDR3 DNA sequence: TGTGCCAGCAGTTTATCATCCAGGGGGGTTGCAGATACGCAGTATTTT.

This clonotype has a count of ten or more. The genes are TRBV11-2 and TRBJ1-6; no firm D call. Trimming removed 8 bases at V and 10 bases at J, with 12 bases between. There are 12 residues in the CDR3. Germline V lookup: CDR1 SGHAT, CDR2 FQNNGV. CDR3 loop: CASGALGSPLHF. The CDR3 DNA reads as TGTGCCAGCGGCGCACTCGGATCACCCCTCCACTTT.

The sample holds many counts of this clonotype. The chain employs TRBV11-2 and TRBJ1-1; D is possibly TRBD1 (5 bases). The germline V gene has CDR1 SGHAT and CDR2 FQNNGV. This CDR3 has 15 residues. V gave up 1 base and J gave up 5 bases, with 14 bases separating them. CDR3 in DNA: TGTGCCAGCAGCTTAGTAGAGGGGCTGGTGACTGAAGCTTTCTTT. Its protein product is CASSLVEGLVTEAFF.

This clonotype was observed at least ten times. The chain employs TRBV5-1 and TRBJ2-1; D is perhaps TRBD1 or TRBD2 (6 bases each). The CDR3 contains 16 residues. The germline V gene encodes CDR1 SGHRS and CDR2 YFSETQ. The V and J ends lost 0 bases and 7 bases respectively, with 17 bases between them. CDR3 in amino acids: CASSLVPGASGNEQFF. The CDR3 region has the DNA TGCGCCAGCAGCTTGGTTCCGGGGGCATCAGGGAATGAGCAGTTCTTC.

This clonotype was counted ten times or more. CDR3 protein: CASSLDRLGEQFF. Here the CDR3 DNA reads TGTGCCAGCAGCTTGGACAGGTTGGGCGAGCAGTTCTTC. The V gene is TRBV5-4, the J gene TRBJ2-1; TRBD1 might be the D (5 bases). Trimming removed 0 bases at V and 10 bases at J, with 11 bases between. The CDR3 loop spans 13 amino acids. The germline CDR1 and CDR2 sequences are SGHNT and YYREEE (reference sequence).

There are many counts of this clonotype. DNA of the CDR3: TGTGCCAGCAGCAAAAGTGGGATGAACACTGAAGCTTTCTTT. It encodes CASSKSGMNTEAFF. The V and J genes are TRBV11-2 and TRBJ1-1; D not resolved. The germline gives CDR1 SGHAT, CDR2 FQNNGV. The CDR3 is 14 residues long. V lost 5 bases to trimming and J lost 0 bases, with 10 bases between them.

The V call is TRBV30, the J call TRBJ2-4; 11 positions match TRBD1. This CDR3 spans 16 amino acids. The germline V gene encodes CDR1 GTSNPN and CDR2 SVGIG (reference sequence). V dropped 4 bases and J dropped 1; count of bases not matched to a gene: 6. The CDR3 here is CAWNRDRGVAKNIQYF. The CDR3 DNA is TGTGCCTGGAACCGGGACAGGGGGGTTGCCAAAAACATTCAGTACTTC.

This clonotype was found many times. The chain recombines TRBV7-9 with TRBJ2-6; D is possibly TRBD1 or TRBD2 (5 bases each). V was clipped by 0 bases and J by 0 bases, with 15 bases between them. Germline assignment: CDR1 SEHNR and CDR2 FQNEAQ (reference sequence). This CDR3 is built from 19 residues. The CDR3: CASSLAAGWGDSGANVLTF. The CDR3 nucleotides read TGTGCCAGCAGCTTAGCGGCAGGGTGGGGAGACTCTGGGGCCAACGTCCTGACTTTC. The full variable domain, completed using reference TRBV7-9 and TRBJ2-6, is DTGVSQNPRHKITKRGQNVTFRCDPISEHNRLYWYRQTLGQGPEFLTYFQNEAQLEKSRLLSDRFSAERPKGSFSTLEIQRTEQGDSAMYLCASSLAAGWGDSGANVLTFGAGSRLTVL.

DNA for the CDR3: TGTGCTAGTGGTTTGGCCCAACCACAAGGGACTAGCCTCTACGAGCAGTACTTC. This translates into CASGLAQPQGTSLYEQYF. The chain joins TRBV12-5 to TRBJ2-7, with 9 nucleotides matching TRBD2. The V and J ends lost 1 base and 3 bases, in that order; junction bases with no gene match: 13. Germline V gives CDR1 LGHNT, CDR2 FRNRAP. CDR3 length: 18 amino acids. The full variable domain, with the rest looked up from reference TRBV12-5 and TRBJ2-7, is DARVTQTPRHKVTEMGQEVTMRCQPILGHNTVFWYRQTMMQGLELLAYFRNRAPLDDSGMPKDRFSAEMPDATLATLKIQPSEPRDSAVYFCASGLAQPQGTSLYEQYFGPGTRLTVT.

The chain combines TRBV12-3 or TRBV12-4 with TRBJ2-7; D might be TRBD2 (6 bases). V lost 6 bases to trimming and J lost 1 base, with 16 bases between them. The CDR3 contains 15 residues. DNA of the CDR3: TGTGCCAGCAGGACCGGGACTGACAAGTCCTACGAGCAGTACTTC. Its translation is CASRTGTDKSYEQYF.

This clonotype appeared many times. The chain employs TRBV5-1 and TRBJ2-4; the D gene is possibly TRBD1 (6 bases). Trimming left V 4 bases short and J 5 bases short, with 10 bases between. Germline V lookup: CDR1 SGHRS, CDR2 YFSETQ. The CDR3 is 13 amino acids. CDR3 nucleotides: TGCGCCAGCAGCCTGGACAGCCAAAACATTCAGTACTTC. Translated: CASSLDSQNIQYF.

Many counts were recorded for this clonotype. This CDR3 is CASFSAYNEQFF. DNA for the CDR3: TGTGCCAGTTTTTCGGCCTACAATGAGCAGTTCTTC. J is TRBJ2-1 and V is TRBV28; D is undetermined. V shed 9 bases and J shed 2 bases, with 8 bases lying between them. The CDR3 has 12 residues. Germline CDR1 and CDR2: MDHEN and SYDVKM.